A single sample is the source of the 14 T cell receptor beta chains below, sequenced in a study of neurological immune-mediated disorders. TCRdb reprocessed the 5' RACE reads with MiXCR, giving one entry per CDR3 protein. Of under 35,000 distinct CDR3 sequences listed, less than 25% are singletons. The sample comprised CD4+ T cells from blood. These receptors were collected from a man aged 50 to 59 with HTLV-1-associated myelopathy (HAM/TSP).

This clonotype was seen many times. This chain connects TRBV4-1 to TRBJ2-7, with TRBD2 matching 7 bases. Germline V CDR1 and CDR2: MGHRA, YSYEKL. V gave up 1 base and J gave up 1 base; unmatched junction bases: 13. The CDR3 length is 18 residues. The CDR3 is CASSQVSGVLGGSYEQYF. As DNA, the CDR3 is TGCGCCAGCAGCCAAGTGAGCGGGGTCCTGGGGGGATCCTACGAGCAGTACTTC.

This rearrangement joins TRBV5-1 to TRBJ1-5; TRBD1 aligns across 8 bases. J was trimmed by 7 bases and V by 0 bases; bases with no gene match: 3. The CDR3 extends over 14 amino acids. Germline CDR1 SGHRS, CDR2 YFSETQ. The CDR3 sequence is CASSLGQGSQPQHF. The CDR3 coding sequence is TGCGCCAGCAGCTTGGGACAGGGGAGCCAGCCCCAGCATTTT.

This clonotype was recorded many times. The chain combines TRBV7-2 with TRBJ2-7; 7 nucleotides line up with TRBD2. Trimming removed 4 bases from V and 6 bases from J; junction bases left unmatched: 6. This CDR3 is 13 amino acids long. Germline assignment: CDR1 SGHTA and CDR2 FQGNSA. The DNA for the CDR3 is TGTGCCAGCAGCTCGGGGCGGGGGACCGAGCAGTACTTC. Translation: CASSSGRGTEQYF.

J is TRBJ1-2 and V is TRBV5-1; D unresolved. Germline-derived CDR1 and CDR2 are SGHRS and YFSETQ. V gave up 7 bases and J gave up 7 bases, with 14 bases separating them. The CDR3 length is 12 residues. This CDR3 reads CASSLPAAGYTF. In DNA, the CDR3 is TGCGCCAGCTCCCTTCCCGCGGCTGGCTACACCTTC.

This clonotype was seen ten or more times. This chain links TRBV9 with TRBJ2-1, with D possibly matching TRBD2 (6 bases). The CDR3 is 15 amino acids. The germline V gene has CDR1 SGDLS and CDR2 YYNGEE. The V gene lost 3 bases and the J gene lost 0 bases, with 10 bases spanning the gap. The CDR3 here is CASSARGSSYNEQFF. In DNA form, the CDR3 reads TGTGCCAGCAGCGCCCGGGGGAGCTCCTACAATGAGCAGTTCTTC.

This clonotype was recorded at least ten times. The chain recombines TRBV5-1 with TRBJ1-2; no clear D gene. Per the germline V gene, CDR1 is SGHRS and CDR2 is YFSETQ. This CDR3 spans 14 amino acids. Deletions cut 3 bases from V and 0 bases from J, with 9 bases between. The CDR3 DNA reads TGCGCCAGCAGCTCTGGTGGGGCTAACTATGGCTACACCTTC. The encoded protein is CASSSGGANYGYTF.

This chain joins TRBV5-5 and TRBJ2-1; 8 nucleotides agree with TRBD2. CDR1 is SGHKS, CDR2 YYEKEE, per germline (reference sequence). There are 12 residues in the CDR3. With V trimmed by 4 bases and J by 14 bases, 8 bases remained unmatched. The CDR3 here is CASSPDSGTEFF. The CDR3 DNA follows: TGTGCCAGCAGCCCGGATAGCGGGACGGAGTTCTTC.

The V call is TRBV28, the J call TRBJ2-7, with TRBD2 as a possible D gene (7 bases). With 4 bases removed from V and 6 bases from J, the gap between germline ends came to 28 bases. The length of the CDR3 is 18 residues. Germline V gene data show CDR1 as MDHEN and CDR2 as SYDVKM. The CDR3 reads CASSYREGGAQHRAEQYF. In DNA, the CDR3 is TGTGCCAGCAGTTATAGGGAGGGGGGAGCACAACATAGGGCCGAGCAGTACTTC. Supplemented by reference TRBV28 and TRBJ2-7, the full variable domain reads DVKVTQSSRYLVKRTGEKVFLECVQDMDHENMFWYRQDPGLGLRLIYFSYDVKMKEKGDIPEGYSVSREKKERFSLILESASTNQTSMYLCASSYREGGAQHRAEQYFGPGTRLTVT.

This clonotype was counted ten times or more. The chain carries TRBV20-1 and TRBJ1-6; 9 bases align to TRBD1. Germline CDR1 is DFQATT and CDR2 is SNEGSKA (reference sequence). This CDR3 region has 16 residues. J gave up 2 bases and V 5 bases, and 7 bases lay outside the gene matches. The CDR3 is CSALGQGKAYNSPLHF. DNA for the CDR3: TGCAGTGCTTTAGGACAGGGGAAGGCCTATAATTCACCCCTCCACTTT.

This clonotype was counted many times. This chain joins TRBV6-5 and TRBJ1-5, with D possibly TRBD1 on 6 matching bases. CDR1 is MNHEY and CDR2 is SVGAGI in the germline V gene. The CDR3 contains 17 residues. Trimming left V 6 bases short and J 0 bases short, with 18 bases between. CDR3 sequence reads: CASSRAQGALSNQPQHF. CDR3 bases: TGTGCCAGCAGCCGAGCACAGGGAGCCCTTAGCAATCAGCCCCAGCATTTT.

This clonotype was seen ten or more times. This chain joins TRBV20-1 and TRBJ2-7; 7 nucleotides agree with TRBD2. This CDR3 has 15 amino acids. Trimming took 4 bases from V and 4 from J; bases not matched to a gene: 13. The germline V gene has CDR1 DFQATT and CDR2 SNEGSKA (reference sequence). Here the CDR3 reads CSANPHTGTIYEQYF. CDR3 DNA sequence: TGCAGTGCTAACCCCCACACCGGGACTATTTACGAGCAGTACTTC.

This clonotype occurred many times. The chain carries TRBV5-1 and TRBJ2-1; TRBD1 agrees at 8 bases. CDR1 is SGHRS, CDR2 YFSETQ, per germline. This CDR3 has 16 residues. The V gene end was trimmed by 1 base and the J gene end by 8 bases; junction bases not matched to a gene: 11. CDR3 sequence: CASSLTAGGFGDEQFF. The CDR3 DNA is TGCGCCAGCAGCTTGACGGCAGGGGGCTTTGGGGATGAGCAGTTCTTC.

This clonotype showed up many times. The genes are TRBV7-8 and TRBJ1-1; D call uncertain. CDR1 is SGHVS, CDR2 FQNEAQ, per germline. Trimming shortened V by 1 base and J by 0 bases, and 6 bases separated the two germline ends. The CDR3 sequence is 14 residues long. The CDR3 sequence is CASSLGSVNTEAFF. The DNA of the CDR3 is TGTGCCAGCAGCTTAGGGTCTGTGAACACTGAAGCTTTCTTT.

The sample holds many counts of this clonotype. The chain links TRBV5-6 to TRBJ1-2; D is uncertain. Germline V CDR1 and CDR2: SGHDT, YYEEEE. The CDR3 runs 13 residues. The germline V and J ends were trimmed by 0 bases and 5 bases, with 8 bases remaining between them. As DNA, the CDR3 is TGTGCCAGCAGCTTGGCGGCGGAATATGGCTACACCTTC. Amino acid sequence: CASSLAAEYGYTF.